This TCR beta chain appears in the sequencing data of a study of CD8 T cells in ankylosing spondylitis. Study observations and caveats: Earlier literature documents some of the motif variants in reactive arthritis synovial fluid and blood. Seemingly distinctive of ankylosing spondylitis blood was a TCR beta motif formed by eight highly homologous variants. Significant enrichment of disease-linked clones was reported in matched ankylosing spondylitis synovial fluid.

This clonotype was counted ten times or more. As yet, its antigen is unknown. The CDR3 is 16 amino acids. Per germline, CDR1 SGHRS and CDR2 YFSETQ. V was clipped by 1 base and J by 4 bases, with 12 bases between them. TCR beta libraries were made by quantitative 5'-RACE with molecular barcodes. TCRdb re-derived calls from the 5' RACE reads in MiXCR, one entry per CDR3 protein. The sample has 300,000 to 350,000 distinct CDR3 sequences; over 12% are singletons. Material: blood, either unsorted or a sorted T cell fraction (not recorded which). This chain joins TRBV5-1 and TRBJ1-6; possible D gene TRBD1, 6 bases. The source of this sequence is a male donor with ankylosing spondylitis or in good health (not recorded which). The CDR3 here is CASSLRGDTYNSPLHF. CDR3 sequence (DNA): TGCGCCAGCAGCTTGCGGGGGGACACTTATAATTCACCCCTCCACTTT.